These 15 T cell receptor beta chains originate from one sample sequenced in a study of tissue T cells after allogeneic stem cell transplantation. The assay was immunoSEQ multiplex PCR, and TCRdb's table has in-frame clones only and misses some. The sample has 6,300 or so clones; approximately 70% are singletons. Sequenced material: tissue from the rectum, taken at autopsy. These receptors all stem from a woman aged 18 to 55 with breast cancer.

The J gene is TRBJ1-1, the V gene TRBV19, with TRBD1 identical over 7 bases. V was clipped by 5 bases and J by 1 base; unmatched bases: 7. In germline, CDR1 is LNHDA, CDR2 SQIVND (reference sequence). This CDR3 region has 15 residues. Here the CDR3 DNA reads TGTGCCAGTAGTTGGCAGGGGGGACGGAACACTGAAGCTTTCTTT. It is translated as CASSWQGGRNTEAFF.

The V call is TRBV7-2, the J call TRBJ1-1; D unresolved. In germline, CDR1 is SGHTA, CDR2 FQGNSA. This CDR3 region has 14 residues. The V end was cut by 2 bases, the J end by 1 base, with 8 bases between. The CDR3 DNA sequence: TGTGCCAGCAGCTTATATCACAGGAACACTGAAGCTTTCTTT. Its translation is CASSLYHRNTEAFF.

The chain employs TRBV7-3 and TRBJ2-1, with D perhaps TRBD2 (6 bases). The CDR3 is made up of 16 amino acids. Germline V gene lookup returns CDR1 SGHTA and CDR2 FQGTGA. Between the trimmed V and J ends, which lost 3 bases and 7 bases, there was a span of 19 bases. The CDR3 sequence is CASSLRSGTSTNEQFF. As DNA, the CDR3 is TGTGCCAGCAGCTTGAGGTCTGGGACTTCGACGAATGAGCAGTTCTTC.

The V call is TRBV29-1, the J call TRBJ2-5, with D perhaps given as TRBD1 or TRBD2 (5 bases each). Germline lookup yields CDR1 SQVTM and CDR2 ANQGSEA. Trimming removed 6 bases from V and 4 bases from J, with 21 bases in between. The CDR3 covers 15 residues. In DNA, the CDR3 is TGCAGCGTCTCTCGGACTGGGGGTGGGGGAGAGACCCAGTACTTC. It yields the protein CSVSRTGGGGETQYF.

The rearrangement joins TRBV6-2 or TRBV6-3 to TRBJ2-4; 7 nucleotides agree with TRBD2. This CDR3 contains 13 residues. In germline, CDR1 is MNHEY, CDR2 SVGEGT. The ends lost 4 bases at V and 9 bases at J; junction bases unmatched: 6. Written as DNA, the CDR3 is TGTGCCAGCAGTTCCGTCCCGGGGGGCATTCAGTACTTC. Protein product: CASSSVPGGIQYF.

The V call is TRBV5-1, the J call TRBJ2-7; D is possibly TRBD1 (5 bases). CDR3 size: 14 residues. The germline V gene encodes CDR1 SGHRS and CDR2 YFSETQ. The ends were cut back, 2 bases at V and 0 bases at J, with 9 bases in the middle. The CDR3 here is CASSFSGNSYEQYF. The DNA of the CDR3 is TGCGCCAGCAGCTTTTCAGGGAACTCCTACGAGCAGTACTTC. Looking up the rest from reference TRBV5-1 and TRBJ2-7 gives the full variable domain: KAGVTQTPRYLIKTRGQQVTLSCSPISGHRSVSWYQQTPGQGLQFLFEYFSETQRNKGNFPGRFSGRQFSNSRSEMNVSTLELGDSALYLCASSFSGNSYEQYFGPGTRLTVT.

This rearrangement joins TRBV7-8 to TRBJ2-5, with 14 bases lining up with TRBD2. V dropped 2 bases and J dropped 5; count of bases not matched to a gene: 13. The CDR3 is 19 residues long. From germline, CDR1 is SGHVS and CDR2 FQNEAQ. In DNA form, the CDR3 reads TGTGCCAGCAGCTTACCCTACCTAGGGACTAGCGGGAGTGGGGAGACCCAGTACTTC. Residues: CASSLPYLGTSGSGETQYF.

This sequence joins TRBV7-9 and TRBJ2-2; no clear D gene. CDR3 length equals 11 residues. V lost 4 bases to trimming and J lost 10 bases, with 7 bases between them. Germline values: CDR1 SEHNR, CDR2 FQNEAQ (reference sequence). The CDR3 sequence: CASSSYLELFF. CDR3 DNA sequence: TGTGCCAGCAGCTCATATTTGGAGCTGTTTTTT.

V is TRBV28 and J is TRBJ2-1; D is possibly TRBD1 (5 bases). Germline V gives CDR1 MDHEN, CDR2 SYDVKM. This CDR3 region has 15 residues. Trimming took off 2 bases at V and 9 bases at J, with 17 bases between the two ends. The CDR3 nucleotides are TGTGCCAGCAGTTTACCGAACAGGTTGAAAGGTGAGCAGTTCTTC. Protein product: CASSLPNRLKGEQFF.

The table lists this clone with a count of one. The chain carries TRBV27 and TRBJ2-4, with no clear D. Trimming took 6 bases from V and 2 from J, leaving 14 bases between them. The CDR3 covers 15 residues. The germline CDR1 and CDR2 sequences are MNHEY and SMNVEV (reference sequence). CDR3 coding DNA: TGTGCCAGCAGCAGACAAGAGGCGACCAAAAACATTCAGTACTTC. It specifies CASSRQEATKNIQYF.

In its sample, this clone ranks as large. J is TRBJ2-5 and V is TRBV9; no firm D call. V was cut by 3 bases and J by 3 bases, with 9 bases left in between. From germline, CDR1 is SGDLS and CDR2 YYNGEE. This CDR3 spans 13 amino acids. The CDR3 loop is CASSAPGEETQYF. In nucleotides, the CDR3 is TGTGCCAGCAGCGCTCCCGGAGAAGAGACCCAGTACTTC.

Here the CDR3 reads CASSQVGTGYNEQFF. The CDR3 nucleotides read TGTGCCAGCAGCCAGGTCGGGACAGGGTACAATGAGCAGTTCTTC. V usage is TRBV13 and J usage is TRBJ2-1, with 9 bases matching TRBD1. With 5 bases clipped from V and 4 bases from J, the junction kept 6 bases outside the gene matches. The CDR3 is 15 residues long. From germline, CDR1 is PRHDT and CDR2 FYEKMQ (reference sequence). The variable domain in full, with the rest retrieved from reference TRBV13 and TRBJ2-1, is AAGVIQSPRHLIKEKRETATLKCYPIPRHDTVYWYQQGPGQDPQFLISFYEKMQSDKGSIPDRFSAQQFSDYHSELNMSSLELGDSALYFCASSQVGTGYNEQFFGPGTRLTVL.

This sequence joins TRBV2 and TRBJ2-7; D is unresolved. The CDR3 has 12 residues. Germline CDR1 SNHLY, CDR2 FYNNEI. Trimming stripped 4 bases from V and 1 base from J, with 5 bases between. CDR3 in DNA: TGTGCCAGCAGTGGGCTATCCTACGAGCAGTACTTC. Translation: CASSGLSYEQYF.

The rearrangement joins TRBV28 to TRBJ2-5; the D gene could be TRBD1 or TRBD2 (5 bases each). The germline V gene encodes CDR1 MDHEN and CDR2 SYDVKM. The V and J ends lost 6 bases and 13 bases respectively, with 15 bases between them. This CDR3 is built from 11 residues. Here the CDR3 DNA reads TGTGCCAGCAGCAGAGGGGATTGGTGGTACTTC. Translating gives CASSRGDWWYF.

This clone was seen a handful of times. The chain employs TRBV7-3 and TRBJ2-2; 11 nucleotides agree with TRBD2. The CDR3 sequence is 17 residues long. After removal of 5 bases from V and 7 bases from J, the junction contained 12 bases not matched to a gene. Germline-derived CDR1 and CDR2 are SGHTA and FQGTGA. CDR3 DNA: TGTGCCAGCAGCCTGACCCTACTAGCGGGAGAGGGCGGGGAGCTGTTTTTT. This codes for CASSLTLLAGEGGELFF.